Described below is a single TCR beta chain sequence and its context. The data were taken from a study of blood T cell repertoires in COVID-19. On the study more broadly: Samples representing acute and convalescent COVID-19 were sourced from the United States, Italy and Spain. T cells, B-cell-depleted T cells, or PBMCs provided the cDNA or gDNA that served as material.

The CDR3 has 14 residues. V gave up 1 base and J gave up 0 bases, with 8 bases separating them. Per the germline V gene, CDR1 is SGHRS and CDR2 is YFSETQ. Clones were read by immunoSEQ multiplex PCR, and TCRdb kept only the in-frame ones, dropping some. The repertoire has about 100,000 clones, just over 85% of them found once; the top ten carry around 2%. The source of this sequence is a human donor in a cohort sampled during active COVID-19. The chain combines TRBV5-1 with TRBJ2-7; D possibly corresponds to TRBD1 (5 bases). Sequences were obtained from peripheral blood. The CDR3 protein is CASSLNRPSYEQYF. CDR3 DNA sequence: TGCGCCAGCAGCTTGAACAGGCCCTCCTACGAGCAGTACTTC.